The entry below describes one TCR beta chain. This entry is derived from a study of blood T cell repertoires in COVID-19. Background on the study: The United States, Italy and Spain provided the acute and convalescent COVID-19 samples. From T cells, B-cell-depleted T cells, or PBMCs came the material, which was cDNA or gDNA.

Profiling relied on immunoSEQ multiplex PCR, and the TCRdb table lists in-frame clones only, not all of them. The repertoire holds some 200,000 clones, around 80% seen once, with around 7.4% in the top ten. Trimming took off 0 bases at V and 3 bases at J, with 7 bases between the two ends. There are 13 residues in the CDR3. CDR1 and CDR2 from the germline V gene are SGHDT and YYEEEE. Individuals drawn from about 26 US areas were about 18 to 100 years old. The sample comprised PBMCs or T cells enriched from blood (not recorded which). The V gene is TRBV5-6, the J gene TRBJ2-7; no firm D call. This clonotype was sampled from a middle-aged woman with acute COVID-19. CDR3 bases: TGTGCCAGCAGCTTGGGCAGAAGCTACGAGCAGTACTTC. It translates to CASSLGRSYEQYF.